Reported below is one TCR beta chain. In the study's own analysis: For nucleated cells, counts were estimated from reference gene primer amplification. Some clones are missing from TCRdb's copy, which holds only in-frame ones; the method was immunoSEQ multiplex PCR. V, J and clone size are those of that table, while D and trimming were read from the DNA. The sample comprises approximately 80,000 clones, approximately 88% of which are singletons, and 6% to 7.5% rests with the top ten. The data are from a study of blood T cell repertoires in COVID-19. Study-level information: Donors in the United States, Italy and Spain gave samples during acute or convalescent COVID-19. PBMCs, B-cell-depleted T cells, or T cells provided the cDNA or gDNA that made up the material.

The CDR3 length is 15 residues. Germline V gene lookup returns CDR1 LNHDA and CDR2 SQIVND (reference sequence). With V trimmed by 4 bases and J by 1 base, 3 bases remained unmatched. The genes are TRBV19 and TRBJ2-2; 7 bases fit TRBD2. Specimen: peripheral blood. The TCR comes from a woman older than 75 with acute or convalescent COVID-19. In DNA form, the CDR3 reads TGTGCCAGTAGTACTTTAGCGGGGAACACCGGGGAGCTGTTTTTT. Translation: CASSTLAGNTGELFF.